The 13 T cell receptor beta chains below all came from one sample that was sequenced in a study of Graves' ophthalmopathy and Graves' hyperthyroidism. The sequenced template was RNA, covering the TCR beta CDR3 region. Following a first-round RT-PCR that used HTBI primers, a second-round multiplex PCR was carried out. TCRdb ran MiXCR on the multiplex PCR reads and lists one entry per CDR3 protein. Of roughly 700,000 distinct CDR3 sequences detected, 40% appear once; the ten largest clones hold 44%. Material for sequencing was peripheral blood. Receptor source: an adult man with Graves' ophthalmopathy.

The chain has TRBV15 and TRBJ1-2, with unresolved D. Looked up from germline, CDR1 is LNHNV and CDR2 is YYDKDF (reference sequence). Trimming left V 3 bases short and J 4 bases short, with 9 bases between. The CDR3 totals 13 residues. For the CDR3, the DNA is TGTGCCACCAGCAGCTTGAGTAGCTATGGCTACACCTTC. Translation gives CATSSLSSYGYTF.

This clonotype has a handful of counts. This sequence joins TRBV20-1 and TRBJ1-2; D ambiguous. Germline CDR1 reads DFQATT; CDR2 reads SNEGSKA (reference sequence). There are 11 residues in the CDR3. CDR3 DNA: TGCAGCGCAGGCCCCAGAGATGGCTACACCTTC. It is translated as CSAGPRDGYTF.

On this clonotype itself: One base away lies a much larger clone, so this may be a sequencing read error. This likely comes from a read error, as the CDR3 has no conserved phenylalanine or tryptophan at its end. This chain connects TRBV11-2 to TRBJ1-6; unclear D gene. CDR3 size: 12 residues. The germline gives CDR1 SGHAT, CDR2 FQNNGV. V dropped 7 bases and J dropped 10 bases, with 11 bases sitting between them. CDR3 amino acids: CASNTQRSPLHL. The CDR3 region has the DNA TGTGCCAGCAACACACAAAGGTCACCCCTCCACCTT.

The rearrangement links TRBV4-3 to TRBJ2-2, with D possibly TRBD2 on 5 matching bases. Germline lookup yields CDR1 LGHNA and CDR2 YSLEER. There are 16 residues in the CDR3. Trimming took off 0 bases at V and 7 bases at J, with 15 bases between the two ends. The CDR3 here is CASSQDRAGNGGELFF. The CDR3 bases are TGCGCCAGCAGCCAAGACCGGGCGGGTAACGGCGGGGAGCTGTTTTTT.

This clonotype was observed at least ten times. The chain joins TRBV7-3 to TRBJ2-2; 9 positions match TRBD2. Germline CDR1 and CDR2: SGHTA and FQGTGA. CDR3 length: 15 amino acids. Germline trimming cut 6 bases from V and 6 bases from J; bases unmatched to any gene: 8. The CDR3 here is CASRGSGSRSGELFF. Here the CDR3 DNA reads TGTGCCAGCAGGGGTAGCGGGAGTCGCTCCGGGGAGCTGTTTTTT.

The rearrangement uses TRBV9 and TRBJ1-6, with no clear D. Germline loops: CDR1 SGDLS, CDR2 YYNGEE. CDR3 length equals 17 residues. Between the trimmed V and J ends, which lost 5 bases and 4 bases, there was a span of 19 bases. CDR3 residues: CASSLIVSGEYNSPLHF. CDR3 in DNA: TGTGCCAGCAGTTTAATCGTGTCAGGAGAATATAATTCACCCCTCCACTTT.

This clonotype was counted only a few times. V usage is TRBV7-2 and J usage is TRBJ1-3; 8 positions match TRBD1. The CDR3 covers 15 residues. With V trimmed by 4 bases and J by 0 bases, 2 bases remained unmatched. Germline CDR1 and CDR2: SGHTA and FQGNSA. Here the CDR3 DNA reads TGTGCCAGCAGCTCGGGACAGGTCTCTGGAAACACCATATATTTT. It yields the protein CASSSGQVSGNTIYF. Complete variable domain (other parts from reference TRBV7-2 and TRBJ1-3): GAGVSQSPSNKVTEKGKDVELRCDPISGHTALYWYRQSLGQGLEFLIYFQGNSAPDKSGLPSDRFSAERTGGSVSTLTIQRTQQEDSAVYLCASSSGQVSGNTIYFGEGSWLTVV.

This clonotype was picked up many times. The rearrangement joins TRBV24-1 to TRBJ2-7; TRBD1 is a possible D gene (5 bases). CDR1 is KGHDR and CDR2 is SFDVKD in the germline V gene. V lost 1 base and J lost 4, with 7 bases in between. The CDR3 spans 13 residues. CDR3 nucleotide sequence: TGTGCCACCAGTGATTTTCCAGGGTACGAGCAGTACTTC. Amino acid sequence: CATSDFPGYEQYF.

This clonotype was seen more than once but under ten times. The rearrangement uses TRBV9 and TRBJ1-4, with D perhaps matching TRBD1 (5 bases). V shed 4 bases and J shed 7 bases, with 17 bases lying between them. In germline, CDR1 is SGDLS, CDR2 YYNGEE. This CDR3 has 15 amino acids. In DNA, the CDR3 is TGTGCCAGCAGCCAAGTGGAACTGAGGGGTGAAAAACTGTTTTTT. Translated, it gives CASSQVELRGEKLFF. The entire variable domain, with the rest obtained from reference TRBV9 and TRBJ1-4, is as follows: DSGVTQTPKHLITATGQRVTLRCSPRSGDLSVYWYQQSLDQGLQFLIQYYNGEERAKGNILERFSAQQFPDLHSELNLSSLELGDSALYFCASSQVELRGEKLFFGSGTQLSVL.

The chain couples TRBV20-1 to TRBJ1-1, with D uncertain. This CDR3 has 14 residues. Germline CDR1 and CDR2: DFQATT and SNEGSKA (reference sequence). V lost 1 base, J lost 5 bases, and 14 bases lay in between. CDR3 amino acids: CSARVEGEVTEAFF. The CDR3 DNA reads as TGCAGTGCTAGAGTTGAGGGAGAGGTAACTGAAGCTTTCTTT.

CDR3 region: CASSLGTGYRSSYEQYF. The DNA of the CDR3 is TGTGCCAGCAGCCTTGGGACAGGCTATAGGAGCTCCTACGAGCAGTACTTC. This chain uses TRBV6-5 with TRBJ2-7; 8 nucleotides align to TRBD1. This CDR3 is 17 amino acids long. V lost 6 bases, J lost 0 bases, and 13 bases stayed unmatched. Germline loops: CDR1 MNHEY, CDR2 SVGAGI.

This clonotype was seen more than once but under ten times. The chain joins TRBV13 to TRBJ2-7; perhaps TRBD2 as D (6 bases). Per the germline V gene, CDR1 is PRHDT and CDR2 is FYEKMQ (reference sequence). Trimming cost V 3 bases and J 2 bases, with 17 bases left between them. The CDR3 runs 16 residues. The CDR3 here is CASSLASSGLTYEQYF. The CDR3, as DNA: TGTGCCAGCAGCTTGGCCTCCAGCGGACTAACCTACGAGCAGTACTTC.

This clonotype has ten or more counts. The V call is TRBV25-1, the J call TRBJ1-6; D possibly corresponds to TRBD1 (6 bases). Germline CDR1 and CDR2: MGHDK and SYGVNS. V was clipped by 5 bases and J by 10 bases, with 24 bases between them. The CDR3 totals 17 residues. The CDR3 DNA sequence: TGTGCCAGCAGTCAAACAGATTCGACAGGACTGGGGTCACCCCTCCACTTT. It specifies CASSQTDSTGLGSPLHF.